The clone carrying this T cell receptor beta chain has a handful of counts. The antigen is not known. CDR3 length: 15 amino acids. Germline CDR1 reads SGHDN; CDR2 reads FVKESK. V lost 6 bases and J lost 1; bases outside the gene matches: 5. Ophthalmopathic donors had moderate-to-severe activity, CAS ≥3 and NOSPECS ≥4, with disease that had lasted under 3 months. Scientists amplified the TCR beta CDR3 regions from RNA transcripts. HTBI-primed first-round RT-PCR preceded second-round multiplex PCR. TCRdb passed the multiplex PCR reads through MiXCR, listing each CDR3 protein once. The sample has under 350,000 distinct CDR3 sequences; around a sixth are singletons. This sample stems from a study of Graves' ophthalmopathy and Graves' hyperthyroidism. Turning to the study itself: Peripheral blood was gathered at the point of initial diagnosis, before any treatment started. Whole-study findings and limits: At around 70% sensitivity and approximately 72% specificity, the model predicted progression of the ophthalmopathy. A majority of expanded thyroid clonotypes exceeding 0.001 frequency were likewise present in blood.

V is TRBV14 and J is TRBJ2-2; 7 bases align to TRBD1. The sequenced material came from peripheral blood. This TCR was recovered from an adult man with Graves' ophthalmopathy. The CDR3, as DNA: TGTGCCAGCAGGAAGCAGGGGGAGAACACCGGGGAGCTGTTTTTT. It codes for CASRKQGENTGELFF.